Each of the 17 T cell receptor beta chains below was sequenced from the same sample in a study of T cells in Graves' hyperthyroidism and ophthalmopathy. RNA transcripts gave rise to amplified TCR beta CDR3 regions. Using the HTBI primer set, a first-round RT-PCR was run on the TCR CDR3. TCRdb re-called the multiplex PCR reads with MiXCR, one entry per CDR3 protein. The top ten hold 7.3% of the sample, which has 500,000 to 750,000 distinct CDR3 sequences, 15% to 18% seen once. Specimen: blood. The receptors originated from a young woman with Graves' hyperthyroidism.

The sample holds many counts of this clonotype. J is TRBJ2-7 and V is TRBV28; 9 bases match TRBD2. The germline V gene encodes CDR1 MDHEN and CDR2 SYDVKM. The CDR3 length is 19 residues. The V and J ends lost 1 base and 0 bases, in that order; junction bases with no gene match: 13. The CDR3 loop is CASSLSPDLTSGGSYEQYF. CDR3 bases: TGTGCCAGCAGTTTATCTCCAGACCTGACTAGCGGAGGCTCCTACGAGCAGTACTTC.

This clonotype was observed many times. V usage is TRBV7-9 and J usage is TRBJ1-1; D is unclear. Germline CDR1 and CDR2: SEHNR and FQNEAQ (reference sequence). The CDR3 contains 14 residues. Trimming took 2 bases from V and 5 from J, leaving 12 bases between them. The CDR3 nucleotides read TGTGCCAGCAGCTTACCCGGGCTGGAAACTGAAGCTTTCTTT. Translating gives CASSLPGLETEAFF.

Worth noting for this clonotype: This could be a read error, since a much larger clone is one nucleotide away. This likely comes from a read error, as the CDR3 has no conserved phenylalanine or tryptophan at its end. V and J are TRBV27 and TRBJ2-7, with 9 bases that match TRBD2. Losses at the gene ends were 6 bases for V and 2 bases for J; bases not matched to a gene: 5. The CDR3 spans 14 residues. Germline-derived CDR1 and CDR2 are MNHEY and SMNVEV (reference sequence). The CDR3 DNA reads TGTGCCAGCAGCTCGGGACTAGCAACCTACGAGCAGTACCTC. Its translation: CASSSGLATYEQYL.

The rearrangement uses TRBV15 and TRBJ2-1; no clear D gene. This CDR3 is 16 amino acids long. The V and J ends lost 1 base and 4 bases respectively, with 14 bases between them. Germline values: CDR1 LNHNV, CDR2 YYDKDF (reference sequence). The DNA of the CDR3 is TGTGCCACCAGCAGAGTCCGTACCCCACAATACAATGAGCAGTTCTTC. It yields the protein CATSRVRTPQYNEQFF.

This clonotype was observed at least ten times. V is TRBV3-1 and J is TRBJ2-5, with TRBD1 matching over 7 bases. CDR3 length: 16 amino acids. J was trimmed by 9 bases and V by 2 bases; bases with no gene match: 15. CDR1 LGHDT and CDR2 YNNKEL come from the germline V gene (reference sequence). Here the CDR3 DNA reads TGTGCCAGCAGCCAAATACCCGGACAGGTGGAAGTGGCCCAGTACTTC. Translation gives CASSQIPGQVEVAQYF.

The chain recombines TRBV9 with TRBJ2-1, with 11 bases identical to TRBD2. J lost 4 bases, V lost 3 bases, and 3 bases had no gene match. The CDR3 is 15 amino acids. The germline gives CDR1 SGDLS, CDR2 YYNGEE. CDR3 sequence: CASSALAGEYNEQFF. The DNA for the CDR3 is TGTGCCAGCAGCGCACTAGCGGGAGAATACAATGAGCAGTTCTTC. Looking up the rest from reference TRBV9 and TRBJ2-1 gives the full variable domain: DSGVTQTPKHLITATGQRVTLRCSPRSGDLSVYWYQQSLDQGLQFLIQYYNGEERAKGNILERFSAQQFPDLHSELNLSSLELGDSALYFCASSALAGEYNEQFFGPGTRLTVL.

This clonotype was counted at least ten times. This chain uses TRBV7-2 with TRBJ1-4; no clear D gene. Deletions cut 1 base from V and 2 bases from J, with 8 bases between. The CDR3 consists of 15 residues. Germline V gene lookup returns CDR1 SGHTA and CDR2 FQGNSA. The CDR3 here is CASSLGGLTNEKLFF. The DNA of the CDR3 is TGTGCCAGCAGCTTAGGGGGATTGACTAATGAAAAACTGTTTTTT.

This clonotype was observed a few times. Here the CDR3 omits its conserved ending phenylalanine or tryptophan, so a read error is the likely source. The chain is built from TRBV7-8 and TRBJ2-7; 8 bases are a match to TRBD1. Trimming at V came to 3 bases and at J to 2 bases, leaving 6 bases not matched to a gene. Germline CDR1 reads SGHVS; CDR2 reads FQNEAQ. This CDR3 contains 15 residues. This CDR3 is CASSFRIQGAYEQYL. CDR3 DNA: TGTGCCAGCAGCTTTAGAATACAGGGGGCCTACGAGCAGTACCTC.

This clonotype was found a few times. This may be a read error, as it is one base from a much larger clone. The chain recombines TRBV30 with TRBJ1-4; 7 bases align to TRBD1. This CDR3 region has 16 residues. The junction had 10 bases not matched to a gene; V was cut back by 5 bases and J by 1 base. Germline assignment: CDR1 GTSNPN and CDR2 SVGIG (reference sequence). The CDR3 DNA reads TGTGCCTGGGACAGGGCGCTGGCGGTAACTAATGAAAAACTGTTTTTT. Encoded protein: CAWDRALAVTNEKLFF.

This clonotype was observed many times. The rearrangement links TRBV12-3 or TRBV12-4 to TRBJ2-7, with 13 bases identical to TRBD2. V lost 5 bases and J lost 6; bases outside the gene matches: 7. The CDR3 is made up of 15 amino acids. The CDR3, as DNA: TGTGCCAGCAGTGGGACTAGCGGGGTCTTTAGCGAGCAGTACTTC. Translation gives CASSGTSGVFSEQYF.

This chain uses TRBV20-1 with TRBJ2-3, with a weak D call TRBD1 (6 bases). The CDR3 has 12 residues. The V end was cut by 2 bases, the J end by 8 bases, with 11 bases between. Germline V gives CDR1 DFQATT, CDR2 SNEGSKA (reference sequence). The CDR3 nucleotides read TGCAGTGCTAGAATGGAAGGGGGTACGCAGTATTTT. This codes for CSARMEGGTQYF.

This clonotype was counted only a few times. The gene calls are TRBV13 and TRBJ2-5; D could derive from TRBD1 or TRBD2 (5 bases each). This CDR3 contains 13 residues. Between the trimmed V and J ends, which lost 4 bases and 5 bases, there was a span of 11 bases. Looked up from germline, CDR1 is PRHDT and CDR2 is FYEKMQ (reference sequence). As DNA, the CDR3 is TGTGCCAGCAGCTGGGACCCTCGGGAGACCCAGTACTTC. Amino acids: CASSWDPRETQYF.

The V gene is TRBV29-1, the J gene TRBJ2-3; tentative D call: TRBD1 (6 bases). The V gene's germline CDR1 is SQVTM and CDR2 ANQGSEA. The germline V and J ends were trimmed by 2 bases and 5 bases, with 11 bases remaining between them. The CDR3 covers 13 residues. The CDR3 sequence is CSVETQGKDTQYF. DNA of the CDR3: TGCAGCGTTGAAACACAGGGTAAAGATACGCAGTATTTT.

V usage is TRBV7-3 and J usage is TRBJ2-3, with TRBD1 as a possible D gene (5 bases). V lost 5 bases, J lost 1 base, and 13 bases lay in between. This CDR3 comprises 15 residues. Germline V gives CDR1 SGHTA, CDR2 FQGTGA. Written as DNA, the CDR3 is TGTGCCAGCAGCCAACACCCCAGGGGCACAGATACGCAGTATTTT. Residues: CASSQHPRGTDTQYF.

The chain employs TRBV7-2 and TRBJ1-3; the match to TRBD1 covers 7 bases. V trimming: 5 bases; J trimming: 3 bases; junction bases outside the gene matches: 7. CDR1 and CDR2 (germline): SGHTA, FQGNSA. This CDR3 has 15 residues. The chain's CDR3 is CASSTTGMIGNTIYF. The CDR3 region has the DNA TGTGCCAGCAGCACGACAGGGATGATTGGAAACACCATATATTTT.

This clonotype was seen many times. The genes are TRBV5-1 and TRBJ1-1, with a weak D call TRBD1 (6 bases). There are 14 residues in the CDR3. CDR1 is SGHRS, CDR2 YFSETQ, per germline. V lost 4 bases, J lost 1 base, and 11 bases lay in between. The DNA for the CDR3 is TGCGCCAGCAGCAATGGACAGACGAACACTGAAGCTTTCTTT. Translated: CASSNGQTNTEAFF.

This clonotype appeared many times. The V gene is TRBV2, the J gene TRBJ1-2; 8 nucleotides match TRBD1. Per germline, CDR1 SNHLY and CDR2 FYNNEI. J was trimmed by 4 bases and V by 5 bases; bases with no gene match: 9. The CDR3 length is 15 residues. The CDR3 DNA sequence: TGTGCCAGCAGTCATTCGACAGGGGTTGGCTATGGCTACACCTTC. This translates into CASSHSTGVGYGYTF.